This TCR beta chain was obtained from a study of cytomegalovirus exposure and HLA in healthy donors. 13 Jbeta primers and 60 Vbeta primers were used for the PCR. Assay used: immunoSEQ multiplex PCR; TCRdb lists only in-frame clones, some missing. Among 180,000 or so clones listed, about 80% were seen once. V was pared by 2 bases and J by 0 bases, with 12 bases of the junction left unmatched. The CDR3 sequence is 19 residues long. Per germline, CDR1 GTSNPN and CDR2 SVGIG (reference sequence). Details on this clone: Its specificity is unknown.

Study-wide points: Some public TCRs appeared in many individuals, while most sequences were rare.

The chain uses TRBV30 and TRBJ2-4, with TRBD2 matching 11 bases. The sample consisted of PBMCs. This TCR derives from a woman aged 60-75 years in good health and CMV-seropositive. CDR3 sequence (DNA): TGTGCCTGGAGTCCCCTAGGGCTAGCGGGAGGCCTAGCCAAAAACATTCAGTACTTC. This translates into CAWSPLGLAGGLAKNIQYF.